The present entry profiles one T cell receptor (beta chain) with its context. The antigen is undetermined. Between the trimmed V and J ends, which lost 6 bases and 2 bases, there was a span of 14 bases. Germline CDR1 reads MDHEN; CDR2 reads SYDVKM. The CDR3 covers 14 residues. This sample was included in a study of neoadjuvant nivolumab and ipilimumab in lung cancer. Study conclusions and caveats: Higher pretherapy blood TCR richness went with higher resected-tumor richness. Compared with tumor-adjacent uninvolved lung, resected tumors showed greater richness and clonality.

Libraries were prepared by immunoSEQ multiplex PCR; TCRdb keeps only in-frame clonotypes and omits some of them. The sample includes more than 15,000 clones, 79% of them seen just once. The source of this sequence is an adult with non-small cell lung cancer. Here the sequenced sample was tumor tissue, taken after neoadjuvant nivolumab, alone or with ipilimumab, at or shortly before surgery. The rearrangement links TRBV28 to TRBJ2-7, with D unresolved. The CDR3: CASSPRVPPYEQYF. The CDR3 DNA sequence: TGTGCCAGCAGCCCCCGGGTCCCACCCTACGAGCAGTACTTC.